Listed below are T cell receptor beta chains from one sample, sequenced in a study of blood T cell repertoires in COVID-19. TCRdb's copy holds only in-frame clones and misses some; the assay was immunoSEQ multiplex PCR. This table holds about 200,000 clones, about 80% found once. Sample: peripheral blood. These receptors all come from a woman aged 40 to 50 with active or convalescent COVID-19. CDR3s include the opening cysteine and the closing phenylalanine or tryptophan. The D gene is left open where the match is weak. Clone size, where shown, is once, few, many, or a class for clones that have expanded.

j_gene: TRBJ2-2
d_gene: -
v_gene: TRBV19
abundance: -
CDR3nt: TGTGCCAGTAGTCCCCCTGGAGGGAGGAAGAACACCGGGGAGCTGTTTTTT
CDR3aa: CASSPPGGRKNTGELFF

j_gene: TRBJ2-7
d_gene: TRBD2
v_gene: TRBV27
abundance: -
CDR3nt: TGTGCCAGCAGTTTTAACGGGGAGGGGACCCTATACGAGCAGTACTTC
CDR3aa: CASSFNGEGTLYEQYF

j_gene: TRBJ2-1
d_gene: TRBD2
v_gene: TRBV6-4
abundance: -
CDR3nt: TGTGCCAGCAGTGAACTAGCGGGAGGTTCCTACAATGAGCAGTTCTTC
CDR3aa: CASSELAGGSYNEQFF

j_gene: TRBJ2-7
d_gene: -
v_gene: TRBV6-5
abundance: -
CDR3nt: TGTGCCAGCAGTTACTCGCACGGGGGTACCTACGAGCAGTACTTC
CDR3aa: CASSYSHGGTYEQYF

j_gene: TRBJ2-7
d_gene: TRBD2
v_gene: TRBV29-1
abundance: once
CDR3nt: TGCAGCGTTGCCGAGGGGGCGGGGGGGCCAGACGAGCAGTACTTC
CDR3aa: CSVAEGAGGPDEQYF

j_gene: TRBJ2-7
d_gene: -
v_gene: TRBV4-2
abundance: -
CDR3nt: TGTGCCAGCAACCAAGATTTTTACTCCTACGAGCAGTACTTC
CDR3aa: CASNQDFYSYEQYF

j_gene: TRBJ1-2
d_gene: -
v_gene: TRBV24-1
abundance: few
CDR3nt: TGTGCCACCAGTGATCCCCTTCTTAACTATGGCTACACCTTC
CDR3aa: CATSDPLLNYGYTF

j_gene: TRBJ2-7
d_gene: TRBD1
v_gene: TRBV19
abundance: -
CDR3nt: TGTGCCAGTAGTTTAGGACAGGGGGTCTACGAGCAGTACTTC
CDR3aa: CASSLGQGVYEQYF

j_gene: TRBJ2-1
d_gene: TRBD1
v_gene: TRBV6-5
abundance: -
CDR3nt: TGTGCCAGCAGGGGGACAGGGATCGATGAGCAGTTCTTC
CDR3aa: CASRGTGIDEQFF

j_gene: TRBJ1-2
d_gene: -
v_gene: TRBV5-5
abundance: -
CDR3nt: TGTGCCAGCAGCGACGAGGCAGGGGATTCCTATGGCTACACCTTC
CDR3aa: CASSDEAGDSYGYTF

j_gene: TRBJ2-6
d_gene: -
v_gene: TRBV5-1
abundance: few
CDR3nt: TGCGCCAGCAGCTTGTTGGCAACTGGGGCCAACGTCCTGACTTTC
CDR3aa: CASSLLATGANVLTF

j_gene: TRBJ1-6
d_gene: TRBD1
v_gene: TRBV30
abundance: -
CDR3nt: TGTGCCTACCTAGGGGGCCAGTGGAATTCACCCCTCCACTTT
CDR3aa: CAYLGGQWNSPLHF

j_gene: TRBJ2-2
d_gene: TRBD2
v_gene: TRBV24-1
abundance: -
CDR3nt: TGTGCCACCAGTGAGGCCAGCGGGGGGGCCACCGGGGAGCTGTTTTTT
CDR3aa: CATSEASGGATGELFF

j_gene: TRBJ2-1
d_gene: TRBD2
v_gene: TRBV4-3
abundance: -
CDR3nt: TGCGCCAGCAGCCAAGAATGGGTTCTAGCGGGGGGCAATGAGCAGTTCTTC
CDR3aa: CASSQEWVLAGGNEQFF

j_gene: TRBJ1-1
d_gene: TRBD1
v_gene: TRBV27
abundance: -
CDR3nt: TGTGCCAGCAGTCCCTCACAGGGGGCGCGAGGTGAAGCTTTCTTT
CDR3aa: CASSPSQGARGEAFF

j_gene: TRBJ2-5
d_gene: TRBD2
v_gene: TRBV5-6
abundance: -
CDR3nt: TGTGCCAGCAGCTTCCGGACTAGTCGGTACTTC
CDR3aa: CASSFRTSRYF

j_gene: TRBJ2-2
d_gene: -
v_gene: TRBV30
abundance: -
CDR3nt: TGTGCCTGGAGGAGAGGTCAATACACCGGGGAGCTGTTTTTT
CDR3aa: CAWRRGQYTGELFF

j_gene: TRBJ1-2
d_gene: TRBD1
v_gene: TRBV19
abundance: -
CDR3nt: TGTGCCACCGAGACTTTGGGACAGGGCTACACCTTC
CDR3aa: CATETLGQGYTF

j_gene: TRBJ2-7
d_gene: -
v_gene: TRBV5-1
abundance: -
CDR3nt: TGCGCCAGCAGCATCGGGAGTGCCTCCTACGAGCAGTACTTC
CDR3aa: CASSIGSASYEQYF

j_gene: TRBJ1-2
d_gene: TRBD1
v_gene: TRBV28
abundance: -
CDR3nt: TGTGCCAGCAGCTTAAAAACAGGGGACTCTAACTATGGCTACACCTTC
CDR3aa: CASSLKTGDSNYGYTF

j_gene: TRBJ1-6
d_gene: -
v_gene: TRBV11-3
abundance: -
CDR3nt: TGTGCCAGCAGCGCGTGGACAGCAAATTCACCCCTCCACTTT
CDR3aa: CASSAWTANSPLHF

j_gene: TRBJ2-6
d_gene: -
v_gene: TRBV28
abundance: -
CDR3nt: TGTGCCAGCAGATCTCAGGGTGCTGCTGGGGCCAACGTCCTGACTTTC
CDR3aa: CASRSQGAAGANVLTF

j_gene: TRBJ1-5
d_gene: -
v_gene: TRBV19
abundance: once
CDR3nt: TGTGCCAGCTCCCCTGGGACACCTAGCAATCAGCCCCAGCATTTT
CDR3aa: CASSPGTPSNQPQHF

j_gene: TRBJ1-5
d_gene: TRBD1
v_gene: TRBV15
abundance: -
CDR3nt: TGTGCCACCAGCAGCCAGGGACAGGGGGCCAGGCCGGGCAATCAGCCCCAGCATTTT
CDR3aa: CATSSQGQGARPGNQPQHF

j_gene: TRBJ1-1
d_gene: -
v_gene: TRBV28
abundance: few
CDR3nt: TGTGCCAGCATACGGGGTACCCTAATGAACACTGAAGCTTTCTTT
CDR3aa: CASIRGTLMNTEAFF

j_gene: TRBJ2-5
d_gene: -
v_gene: TRBV6-6
abundance: -
CDR3nt: TGTGCCAGCAGAGCAGGGGAAGAGACCCAGTACTTC
CDR3aa: CASRAGEETQYF

j_gene: TRBJ1-2
d_gene: -
v_gene: TRBV9
abundance: -
CDR3nt: TGTGCCAGCAGCGTAGAAGGTCAGGGGAATGGCTACACCTTC
CDR3aa: CASSVEGQGNGYTF

j_gene: TRBJ2-7
d_gene: -
v_gene: TRBV2
abundance: once
CDR3nt: TGTGCCAGCCGCGGTATCCTTCTCTACGAGCAGTACTTC
CDR3aa: CASRGILLYEQYF

j_gene: TRBJ2-1
d_gene: -
v_gene: TRBV24-1
abundance: -
CDR3nt: TGTGCCACCAGTGTTATCGGGGTAGAGCACAATGAGCAGTTCTTC
CDR3aa: CATSVIGVEHNEQFF